This T cell receptor beta chain was recorded in a study of T cell responses to AZD1222 COVID-19 vaccine. Study-wide findings and caveats: Clonal diversity was possibly underestimated, and the donors were mostly white British, with more females. Dominant CD4 TCR responses targeted spike regions 160-218 and 743-854.

As regards this clone: Its cognate antigen is unknown.

The table came from immunoSEQ multiplex PCR; TCRdb's copy has only in-frame clones and leaves some out. The sample records approximately 74,000 clones, about 82% being singletons. CDR3 length equals 16 residues. Germline CDR1 MNHNY, CDR2 SVGAGI (reference sequence). The V segment lost 2 bases and the J segment 2 bases; nucleotides outside the gene matches: 6. This receptor was identified in an adult in good health. The V and J genes are TRBV6-6 and TRBJ2-3; 8 nucleotides align to TRBD2. The sample consisted of peripheral blood, taken on day 0 of AZD1222 vaccination. CDR3 sequence (DNA): TGTGCCAGCAGTTACGGGCGGGGGGCAAACACAGATACGCAGTATTTT. The encoded protein is CASSYGRGANTDTQYF.